A selection of T cell receptor beta chains follows, all from one sample in a study of T cells in narcolepsy. TCRdb keeps only in-frame clones here, not all; method: immunoSEQ multiplex PCR. The sample lists about 30,000 clones, approximately 85% occurring once. Material: CD45RA- memory CD4+ T cells from PBMCs. All receptors derive from a human donor with narcolepsy. Both conserved end residues are part of each CDR3. The D gene is left open where the match is weak. Some rows have no size entry. The others give once, few or many, or a class for an expanded clone.

TRBD2	TRBJ2-3	TRBV6-5	-	CASSYSGRELDTQYF	TGTGCCAGCAGTTACTCGGGGAGGGAGTTGGATACGCAGTATTTT
-	TRBJ1-2	TRBV28	-	CASSRGYGYTF	TGTGCCAGCAGCAGGGGCTATGGCTACACCTTC
-	TRBJ1-1	TRBV5-1	-	CASSLLGRSEAFF	TGCGCCAGCAGCTTGCTGGGCCGCTCTGAAGCTTTCTTT
TRBD1	TRBJ1-3	TRBV18	-	CASSLSTGAPTLSGNTIYF	TGTGCCAGCTCCCTCTCGACAGGGGCCCCCACTCTCTCTGGAAACACCATATATTTT
TRBD1	TRBJ2-7	TRBV7-8	-	CASSARGQGHEQYF	TGTGCCAGCAGCGCTCGGGGACAGGGGCACGAGCAGTACTTC
-	TRBJ2-7	TRBV6-5	-	CASKPQGTVYEQYF	TGTGCCAGCAAACCCCAGGGGACCGTCTACGAGCAGTACTTC
-	TRBJ1-3	TRBV15	-	CATSSPRDGSGNTIYF	TGTGCCACCAGCAGCCCCCGGGACGGTTCTGGAAACACCATATATTTT
TRBD2	TRBJ2-4	TRBV5-6	-	CASSLASSGGAKNIQYF	TGTGCCAGCAGCTTGGCCAGTAGCGGGGGTGCCAAAAACATTCAGTACTTC
TRBD2	TRBJ2-7	TRBV7-2	once	CASSRQSGGPYEQYF	TGTGCCAGCAGCCGCCAAAGCGGGGGGCCCTACGAGCAGTACTTC
-	TRBJ2-2	TRBV7-3	-	CASSLRASANTGELFF	TGTGCCAGCAGCTTGAGGGCCTCCGCGAACACCGGGGAGCTGTTTTTT
TRBD2	TRBJ2-1	TRBV11-3	-	CASSSARGGKKQFF	TGTGCCAGCAGCTCCGCGCGGGGGGGGAAGAAGCAGTTCTTC
TRBD2	TRBJ2-1	TRBV30	-	CAWRTSGRADEQFF	TGTGCCTGGAGGACTAGCGGGAGGGCTGATGAGCAGTTCTTC
-	TRBJ1-1	TRBV7-2	-	CASSLRLGFNTEAFF	TGTGCCAGCAGCCTAAGGCTGGGATTTAACACTGAAGCTTTCTTT
-	TRBJ2-7	TRBV29-1	-	CSVEGQTYEQYF	TGCAGCGTTGAAGGACAGACCTACGAGCAGTACTTC
-	TRBJ2-7	TRBV9	few	CASSVEASSSYEQYF	TGTGCCAGCAGCGTAGAGGCTAGCAGTTCCTACGAGCAGTACTTC
-	TRBJ2-7	TRBV7-3	-	CASSLRESGEQYF	TGTGCCAGCAGCTTACGTGAATCGGGCGAGCAGTACTTC
TRBD2	TRBJ2-3	TRBV28	once	CASSLSGGGSDTQYF	TGTGCCAGCAGTTTATCGGGGGGTGGGTCCGATACGCAGTATTTT
-	TRBJ2-4	TRBV7-9	-	CASSGRGGSDIQYF	TGTGCCAGCAGCGGCAGGGGAGGGTCGGACATTCAGTACTTC
-	TRBJ2-1	TRBV9	-	CASSLVPTGFMDNEQFF	TGTGCCAGCAGCCTCGTGCCCACAGGGTTCATGGACAATGAGCAGTTCTTC
TRBD2	TRBJ2-7	TRBV5-1	-	CASSLATLAGTGEQYF	TGCGCCAGCAGCTTGGCTACACTAGCGGGAACGGGCGAGCAGTACTTC
-	TRBJ2-7	TRBV27	-	CASSRQVSYEQYF	TGTGCCAGCAGTCGACAGGTTTCCTACGAGCAGTACTTC
TRBD2	TRBJ2-1	TRBV6-1	-	CASSTRTSEQFF	TGTGCCAGCAGTACGCGGACTAGTGAGCAGTTCTTC
-	TRBJ2-7	TRBV28	-	CASRGSGWSNEQYF	TGTGCCAGCCGGGGCAGTGGGTGGTCGAACGAGCAGTACTTC
-	TRBJ1-3	TRBV28	once	CASEGNTIYF	TGTGCCAGCGAGGGAAACACCATATATTTT
-	TRBJ2-7	TRBV11-1	-	CASRGQSYEQYF	TGTGCCAGCAGAGGACAGTCCTACGAGCAGTACTTC
-	TRBJ2-2	TRBV6-1	-	CASLTGGGVTGELFF	TGTGCCAGCCTTACAGGGGGGGGAGTCACCGGGGAGCTGTTTTTT
-	TRBJ1-5	TRBV5-1	-	CASSLGSGSNQPQHF	TGCGCCAGCAGCCTGGGAAGCGGTAGCAATCAGCCCCAGCATTTT
-	TRBJ2-7	TRBV6-1	-	CASRTETAQQYF	TGTGCCAGCAGAACCGAGACAGCTCAGCAGTACTTC
-	TRBJ1-4	TRBV7-8	-	CASSLQGWGEKLFF	TGTGCCAGCAGCTTACAGGGCTGGGGTGAAAAACTGTTTTTT
-	TRBJ2-3	TRBV5-4	-	CASSGFGGTDTQYF	TGTGCCAGCAGCGGATTCGGGGGCACAGATACGCAGTATTTT
-	TRBJ1-4	TRBV5-1	-	CASSSDLRTATNEKLFF	TGCGCCAGCAGCTCGGACCTACGAACCGCAACTAATGAAAAACTGTTTTTT
-	TRBJ1-2	TRBV27	-	CASSRGGGDYGYTF	TGTGCCAGCAGTCGGGGGGGCGGCGACTATGGCTACACCTTC
TRBD2	TRBJ2-4	TRBV19	once	CATGTSGGKNIQYF	TGTGCCACCGGGACTAGCGGGGGGAAAAACATTCAGTACTTC
-	TRBJ1-1	TRBV21-1	-	CASSPTEGNTEAFF	TGTGCCAGCAGCCCAACAGAGGGAAACACTGAAGCTTTCTTT
TRBD1	TRBJ2-7	TRBV5-8	-	CASSRGQGRSGYEQYF	TGTGCCAGCAGCCGGGGACAGGGAAGATCAGGATACGAGCAGTACTTC
TRBD2	TRBJ2-7	TRBV27	-	CASKASGAYEQYF	TGTGCCAGCAAGGCTAGCGGAGCTTACGAGCAGTACTTC
-	TRBJ1-2	TRBV25-1	-	CASSVGGQRGYTF	TGTGCCAGCAGTGTGGGTGGACAGAGGGGCTACACCTTC
-	TRBJ2-5	TRBV6-6	-	CASSYQGRPQETQYF	TGTGCCAGCAGTTACCAGGGACGGCCCCAAGAGACCCAGTACTTC
-	TRBJ1-4	TRBV9	-	CASSVAPRGGDATNEKLFF	TGTGCCAGCAGCGTAGCCCCCAGGGGCGGCGACGCAACTAATGAAAAACTGTTTTTT
-	TRBJ1-1	TRBV11-2	few	CASSLDSVPNTEAFF	TGTGCCAGCAGCTTAGATTCAGTCCCGAACACTGAAGCTTTCTTT
-	TRBJ2-2	TRBV30	-	CALTGNTGELFF	TGTGCCTTGACAGGGAACACCGGGGAGCTGTTTTTT
-	TRBJ2-1	TRBV19	-	CASSKSPGAGVNNEQFF	TGTGCCAGTAGTAAGTCCCCAGGGGCGGGGGTGAACAATGAGCAGTTCTTC
-	TRBJ2-7	TRBV30	once	CAWSVGGYEQYF	TGTGCCTGGAGTGTCGGGGGCTACGAGCAGTACTTC
-	TRBJ1-6	TRBV2	medium-sized	CASSGGSPNSPLHF	TGTGCCAGCAGTGGGGGATCACCAAATTCACCCCTCCACTTT
TRBD2	TRBJ2-5	TRBV2	-	CASKRLAGGYQETQYF	TGTGCCAGCAAAAGACTAGCGGGGGGGTACCAAGAGACCCAGTACTTC
-	TRBJ1-2	TRBV7-2	few	CASSLGTGQNYGYTF	TGTGCCAGCAGCTTAGGCACAGGGCAAAACTATGGCTACACCTTC
-	TRBJ2-1	TRBV29-1	-	CSVPKTGLFGSYNEQFF	TGCAGCGTCCCCAAAACGGGACTTTTTGGCTCCTACAATGAGCAGTTCTTC
TRBD2	TRBJ2-1	TRBV7-8	-	CASSLLAGVEQFF	TGTGCCAGCAGCCTCTTAGCGGGAGTTGAGCAGTTCTTC
TRBD1	TRBJ1-5	TRBV7-8	-	CASSLAQGRGLYQPQHF	TGTGCCAGCAGCTTAGCACAGGGCAGGGGGCTTTATCAGCCCCAGCATTTT
TRBD2	TRBJ2-1	TRBV5-1	once	CASSANIAGGSYNEQFF	TGCGCCAGCAGCGCCAACATAGCGGGGGGCTCCTACAATGAGCAGTTCTTC
-	TRBJ2-3	TRBV29-1	-	CSVARPDGAQDTQYF	TGCAGCGTTGCCCGCCCGGACGGGGCCCAGGATACGCAGTATTTT
TRBD2	TRBJ2-1	TRBV14	-	CASSHLTRLAGYNEQFF	TGTGCCAGCAGCCACCTCACCCGACTAGCGGGTTACAATGAGCAGTTCTTC
-	TRBJ2-2	TRBV28	-	CASSPQFTGELFF	TGTGCCAGCAGTCCACAATTCACCGGGGAGCTGTTTTTT
TRBD1	TRBJ1-2	TRBV7-6	-	CASSDLPGQGVDGYTF	TGTGCCAGCAGCGATTTACCGGGACAGGGAGTCGATGGCTACACCTTC
TRBD1	TRBJ1-1	TRBV5-4	-	CASSDLRQGAEAFF	TGTGCCAGCAGCGACCTACGGCAGGGGGCTGAAGCTTTCTTT
-	TRBJ2-1	TRBV6-1	-	CASSVSSSTEQFF	TGTGCCAGCAGTGTTAGTAGCTCGACGGAGCAGTTCTTC
TRBD2	TRBJ2-5	TRBV6-1	-	CASSEPRLARETQYF	TGTGCCAGCAGTGAACCCCGACTAGCCAGGGAGACCCAGTACTTC
TRBD2	TRBJ2-1	TRBV6-1	few	CASSEVSGGAYNEQFF	TGTGCCAGCAGTGAAGTTAGCGGGGGGGCCTACAATGAGCAGTTCTTC